A selection of T cell receptor beta chains follows, all from one sample in a study of identical twins. MiXCR, run by TCRdb on the 5' RACE reads, gives a single entry per CDR3 protein. The data contain a few hundred thousand distinct CDR3 sequences, approximately 10% of them singletons. The same data also went into a second study, on yellow fever vaccine responses in identical twins.

The sequenced sample consisted of PBMCs. The receptors were sampled from a woman aged 18-30 years in good health. Both conserved end residues are part of each CDR3. The D gene is left open where the match is weak. Clone size appears in some rows only: once, few, many, or a class for an expanded clone.

j_call | d_call | v_call | clone_size | cdr3_nt | cdr3_aa
TRBJ1-5 | - | TRBV15 | - | TGTGCCACCAGCAGAGTAAGCAGGACGGATAGCAATCAGCCCCAGCATTTT | CATSRVSRTDSNQPQHF
TRBJ2-1 | TRBD2 | TRBV27 | - | TGTGCCAGCAGTTTCTTTACTAGCGGGGTGAGCTCCTACAATGAGCAGTTCTTC | CASSFFTSGVSSYNEQFF
TRBJ1-1 | - | TRBV12-3/TRBV12-4 | many | TGTGCCAGCAGTTTAGGAGGGAAAGGCACTGAAGCTTTCTTT | CASSLGGKGTEAFF
TRBJ2-5 | - | TRBV6-5 | few | TGTGCCAGCAGTTACTCGAGAGGGGTGGAGACCCAGTACTTC | CASSYSRGVETQYF
TRBJ1-1 | TRBD1 | TRBV6-5 | few | TGTGCCAGCAGTTATTTGACAGGGGACACTGAAGCTTTCTTT | CASSYLTGDTEAFF
TRBJ2-7 | - | TRBV24-1 | many | TGTGCCACCAGTGACCCACGGGGAACGTACGAGCAGTACTTC | CATSDPRGTYEQYF
TRBJ2-1 | TRBD1 | TRBV7-6 | many | TGTGCCAGCAGCTTAGTAGGGCAGGGGGCGCGAGATGAGCAGTTCTTC | CASSLVGQGARDEQFF
TRBJ2-3 | - | TRBV11-2 | once | TGTGCCAGCAGCTTAGACCCTGCGGGGCGGACAGATACGCAGTATTTT | CASSLDPAGRTDTQYF
TRBJ2-5 | TRBD1 | TRBV6-5 | - | TGTGCCAGCAGTTCGGACAGGGGGCTAAGGGAGACCCAGTACTTC | CASSSDRGLRETQYF
TRBJ1-3 | - | TRBV7-8 | many | TGTGCCAGCAGCCGCAAGCCGGGGCTAGGGGCTGGAAACACCATATATTTT | CASSRKPGLGAGNTIYF
TRBJ2-7 | - | TRBV5-6 | few | TGTGCCAGCAGCCCCCCGGAGCCTTCCTACGAGCAGTACTTC | CASSPPEPSYEQYF
TRBJ2-2 | TRBD2 | TRBV20-1 | - | TGCAGTGCCAGGGGGACTAGCGGACCTGACGGGGAGCTGTTTTTT | CSARGTSGPDGELFF
TRBJ2-1 | - | TRBV7-2 | many | TGTGCCAGCAGCTTAGGGGGGACGGCGCGGGGGCAGTTCTTC | CASSLGGTARGQFF
TRBJ2-5 | - | TRBV28 | many | TGTGCCAGCAATTCTCCCGACGCCCGGACTCCAATCGGAGAGACCCAGTACTTC | CASNSPDARTPIGETQYF
TRBJ1-2 | - | TRBV12-3/TRBV12-4 | many | TGTGCCAGCAGTTTCGGACAGCAATATGGCTACACCTTC | CASSFGQQYGYTF
TRBJ2-2 | TRBD2 | TRBV7-3 | - | TGTGCCAGCAGCCAAGGACTAGCGGGGGCTCCCGGGGAGCTGTTTTTT | CASSQGLAGAPGELFF
TRBJ1-1 | - | TRBV27 | many | TGTGCCAGCAGTGGGGGATTAGTGGGGGCTGAAGCTTTCTTT | CASSGGLVGAEAFF
TRBJ2-1 | TRBD1 | TRBV29-1 | - | TGCAGCGTTGAACGGGGACAGGGAAACTATGAGCAGTTCTTC | CSVERGQGNYEQFF
TRBJ1-6 | - | TRBV28 | few | TGTGCCAGCAAAGGTTTTGATAGAAATTATAATTCACCCCTCCACTTT | CASKGFDRNYNSPLHF
TRBJ2-1 | TRBD2 | TRBV5-1 | - | TGCGCCAGCAGCTGGGGGACTAGCAGTCTGAATGAGCAGTTCTTC | CASSWGTSSLNEQFF
TRBJ2-1 | TRBD1 | TRBV24-1 | many | TGTGCCACCAGTGACCCGGGACAGGGCGGGTACAATGAGCAGTTCTTC | CATSDPGQGGYNEQFF
TRBJ2-1 | - | TRBV4-2 | many | TGTGCCAGCACCCTAGCAAGCTCCAATGAGCAGTTCTTC | CASTLASSNEQFF
TRBJ1-1 | - | TRBV20-1 | many | TGCAGTGCAGACTATGAAGCTTTCTTT | CSADYEAFF
TRBJ1-4 | TRBD1 | TRBV4-2 | few | TGTGCCAGCAGCCTGAGACAGGGTGGTGAAAAACTGTTTTTT | CASSLRQGGEKLFF
TRBJ2-5 | - | TRBV18 | few | TGTGCCAGCTCACCCGCGGGCTGGGAAGAGACCCAGTACTTC | CASSPAGWEETQYF
TRBJ2-7 | TRBD1 | TRBV12-3/TRBV12-4 | many | TGTGCCAGCCAACGACAGGGGGCGAGAGAGCAGTACTTC | CASQRQGAREQYF
TRBJ2-3 | - | TRBV4-2 | many | TGTGCCAGCAGCCAAGATCGGGCAGGGGGGAGCACAGATACGCAGTATTTT | CASSQDRAGGSTDTQYF